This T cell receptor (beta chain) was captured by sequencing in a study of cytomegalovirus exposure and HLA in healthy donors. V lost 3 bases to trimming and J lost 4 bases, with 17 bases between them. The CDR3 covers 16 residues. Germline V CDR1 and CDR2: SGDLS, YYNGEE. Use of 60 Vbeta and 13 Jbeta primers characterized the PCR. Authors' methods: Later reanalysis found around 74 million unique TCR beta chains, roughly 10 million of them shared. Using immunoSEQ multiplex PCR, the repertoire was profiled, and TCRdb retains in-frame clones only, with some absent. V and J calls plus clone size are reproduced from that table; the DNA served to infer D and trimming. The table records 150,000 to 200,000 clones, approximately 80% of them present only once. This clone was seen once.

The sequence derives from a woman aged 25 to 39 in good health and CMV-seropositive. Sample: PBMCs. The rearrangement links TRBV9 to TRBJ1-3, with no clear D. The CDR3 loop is CASSARSLVAGNTIYF. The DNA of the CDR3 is TGTGCCAGCAGCGCGCGGAGCCTCGTGGCGGGAAACACCATATATTTT.